The 2 T cell receptor beta chains below were found in one sample sequenced in a study of T cell responses to AZD1222 COVID-19 vaccine. Measured with immunoSEQ multiplex PCR; TCRdb has only the in-frame clones, and not every one. The table lists roughly 170,000 clones, 88% of them singletons. The sequences come from peripheral blood, collected on day 0 of AZD1222 vaccination. The source is an adult in good health.

Regarding this clone: This specimen includes other DNA sequences encoding the same CDR3. The J gene is TRBJ2-7, the V gene TRBV11-2; 8 bases fit TRBD2. This CDR3 is 15 amino acids long. Germline V CDR1 and CDR2: SGHAT, FQNNGV. V lost 1 base, J lost 1 base, and 3 bases stayed unmatched. CDR3 region: CASSLGGGPSYEQYF. CDR3 coding DNA: TGTGCCAGCAGCTTAGGCGGGGGGCCTTCCTACGAGCAGTACTTC.

This clone was seen a single time. This chain joins TRBV28 and TRBJ2-2; possibly TRBD1 for D (6 bases). Germline V gene sequence: CDR1 MDHEN, CDR2 SYDVKM. CDR3 length: 15 amino acids. Trimming pared 7 bases from V and 2 bases from J, leaving 14 bases between. CDR3: CASNPGTPNTGELFF. The CDR3 region has the DNA TGTGCCAGCAACCCCGGGACACCTAACACCGGGGAGCTGTTTTTT.